The 7 T cell receptor beta chains reported below all come from one sample, sequenced in a study of regulatory and conventional T cells in RAG deficiency. TCRdb keeps only in-frame clones here, not all; method: immunoSEQ multiplex PCR. The repertoire holds some 28,000 clones, with approximately 90% as singletons. The sorted regulatory T cells were CD4+, CD25-high and CD127-low, with genomic DNA sequenced. The sample was also linked to a second study, of regulatory T cells. Per that study: The PCR used 52 TRBV and 13 TRBJ primers.

Source material: Tregs sorted from blood. The source is a human donor in good health.

The rearrangement uses TRBV2 and TRBJ1-5; a possible D gene is TRBD1 (6 bases). V lost 0 bases, J lost 2 bases, and 14 bases lay in between. The germline V gene encodes CDR1 SNHLY and CDR2 FYNNEI. This CDR3 comprises 17 residues. The CDR3 sequence: CASSEALGGLGNQPQHF. The CDR3 region has the DNA TGTGCCAGCAGTGAAGCCCTCGGGGGGCTCGGCAATCAGCCCCAGCATTTT.

This clone was recorded once. V and J are TRBV6-1 and TRBJ1-4, with D perhaps TRBD1 (6 bases). Trimming removed 6 bases at V and 8 bases at J, with 16 bases between. This CDR3 is 14 amino acids long. Looked up from germline, CDR1 is MNHNS and CDR2 is SASEGT. The CDR3 DNA follows: TGTGCCAGCAGACTAGGGGGGGCCGGGGAAAAACTGTTTTTT. It specifies CASRLGGAGEKLFF.

The table lists this clone with a count of one. The rearrangement uses TRBV2 and TRBJ1-5, with D maybe TRBD1 (6 bases). Germline V CDR1 and CDR2: SNHLY, FYNNEI. Trimming stripped 5 bases from V and 5 bases from J, with 10 bases between. The CDR3 has 13 residues. The CDR3 loop is CASSQGQYQPQHF. The CDR3 nucleotides are TGTGCCAGCAGTCAAGGACAGTATCAGCCCCAGCATTTT.

This clone was recorded only once. The rearrangement links TRBV7-2 to TRBJ1-5, with TRBD1 as a possible D gene (5 bases). The CDR3 spans 14 residues. Germline values: CDR1 SGHTA, CDR2 FQGNSA. With 5 bases removed from V and 6 bases from J, the gap between germline ends came to 14 bases. The CDR3 here is CASSERSGFQPQHF. Here the CDR3 DNA reads TGTGCCAGCAGCGAAAGATCAGGGTTTCAGCCCCAGCATTTT.

This clone was seen once. The junction differs from germline at one of its ends, possibly a read error. The chain has TRBV30 and TRBJ1-2; tentatively, D is TRBD1 (6 bases). Per germline, CDR1 GTSNPN and CDR2 SVGIG (reference sequence). The length of the CDR3 is 11 residues. The CDR3, as DNA: TGTGCCAGGAGGGGGTCCTATGGCTACACCTTC. Protein: CARRGSYGYTF.

The chain is built from TRBV19 and TRBJ1-1; the match to TRBD1 covers 8 bases. Trimming cost V 5 bases and J 0 bases; bases outside gene matches: 8. CDR3 size: 16 residues. Germline V gives CDR1 LNHDA, CDR2 SQIVND (reference sequence). The CDR3 DNA reads as TGTGCCAGTAGTTTCGGCAGGGGGCGAATGAACACTGAAGCTTTCTTT. Protein sequence: CASSFGRGRMNTEAFF. Variable domain in full (rest from reference TRBV19 and TRBJ1-1): DGGITQSPKYLFRKEGQNVTLSCEQNLNHDAMYWYRQDPGQGLRLIYYSQIVNDFQKGDIAEGYSVSREKKESFPLTVTSAQKNPTAFYLCASSFGRGRMNTEAFFGQGTRLTVV.

The V call is TRBV18, the J call TRBJ1-2; D is uncertain. Germline CDR1 and CDR2: KGHSH and LQKENI. Trimming shortened V by 2 bases and J by 6 bases, and 7 bases separated the two germline ends. The CDR3 is 12 residues long. CDR3 nucleotide sequence: TGTGCCAGCTCACCAACTTATGATGGCTACACCTTC. Protein product: CASSPTYDGYTF. Filled out from reference TRBV18 and TRBJ1-2, the complete variable domain reads NAGVMQNPRHLVRRRGQEARLRCSPMKGHSHVYWYRQLPEEGLKFMVYLQKENIIDESGMPKERFSAEFPKEGPSILRIQQVVRGDSAAYFCASSPTYDGYTFGSGTRLTVV.